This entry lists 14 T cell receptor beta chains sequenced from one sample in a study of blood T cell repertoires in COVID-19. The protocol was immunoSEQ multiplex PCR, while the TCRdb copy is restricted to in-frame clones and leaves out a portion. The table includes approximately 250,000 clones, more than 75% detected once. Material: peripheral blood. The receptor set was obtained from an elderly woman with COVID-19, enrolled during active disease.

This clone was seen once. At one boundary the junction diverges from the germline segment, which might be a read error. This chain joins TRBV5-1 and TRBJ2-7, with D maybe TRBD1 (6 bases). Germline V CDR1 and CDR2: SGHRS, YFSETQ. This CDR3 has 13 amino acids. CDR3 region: CASSLTTDSGLNF. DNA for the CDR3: TGCGCCAGCAGCCTTACAACGGACAGCGGCCTAAACTTC.

The CDR3 sequence: CASSPRDRSTGELFF. The CDR3 bases are TGTGCCAGCAGCCCCCGGGACAGGAGCACCGGGGAGCTGTTTTTT. V gene TRBV3-1 (or the pseudogene TRBV3-2) combines with J gene TRBJ2-2; TRBD1 agrees at 8 bases. This CDR3 comprises 15 residues. Germline loops: CDR1 LGHDT, CDR2 YNNKEL (reference sequence). With 4 bases clipped from V and 4 bases from J, the junction kept 5 bases outside the gene matches.

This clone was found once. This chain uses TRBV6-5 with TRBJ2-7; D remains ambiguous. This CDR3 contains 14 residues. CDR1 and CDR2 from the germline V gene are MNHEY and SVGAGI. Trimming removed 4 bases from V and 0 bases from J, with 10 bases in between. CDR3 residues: CASSSPGNSYEQYF. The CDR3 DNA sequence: TGTGCCAGCAGTTCCCCAGGCAACTCCTACGAGCAGTACTTC.

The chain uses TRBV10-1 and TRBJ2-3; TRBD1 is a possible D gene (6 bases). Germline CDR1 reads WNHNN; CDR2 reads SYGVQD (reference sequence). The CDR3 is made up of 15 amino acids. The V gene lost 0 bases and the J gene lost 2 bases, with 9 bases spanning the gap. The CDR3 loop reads CASSESQGYTDTQYF. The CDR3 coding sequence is TGCGCCAGCAGTGAGTCGCAGGGGTACACAGATACGCAGTATTTT.

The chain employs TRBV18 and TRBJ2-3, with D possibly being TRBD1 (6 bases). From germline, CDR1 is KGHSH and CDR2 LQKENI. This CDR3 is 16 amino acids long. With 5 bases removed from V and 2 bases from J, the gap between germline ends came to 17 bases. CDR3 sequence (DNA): TGTGCCAGCTCAGCACAGGGAGACTCTGACACAGATACGCAGTATTTT. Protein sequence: CASSAQGDSDTDTQYF.

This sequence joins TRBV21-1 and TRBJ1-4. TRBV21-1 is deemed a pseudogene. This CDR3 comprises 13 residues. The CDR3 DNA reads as TGTGCCACCGGGGTGGCTTCGAGTGAAAAACTGTTTTTT. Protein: CATGVASSEKLFF.

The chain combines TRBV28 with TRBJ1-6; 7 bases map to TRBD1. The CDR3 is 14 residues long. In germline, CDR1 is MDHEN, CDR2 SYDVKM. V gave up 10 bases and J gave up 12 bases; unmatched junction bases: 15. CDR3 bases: TGTGCCATCAAGACCGGGACAGCTCTGTTACCCCTCCACTTT. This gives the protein CAIKTGTALLPLHF.

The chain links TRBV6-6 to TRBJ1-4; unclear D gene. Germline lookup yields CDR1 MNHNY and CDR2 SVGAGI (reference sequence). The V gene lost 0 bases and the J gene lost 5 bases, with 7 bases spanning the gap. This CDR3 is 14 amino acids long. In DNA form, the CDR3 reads TGTGCCAGCAGTTACTCGGAGCAGAATGAAAAACTGTTTTTT. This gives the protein CASSYSEQNEKLFF.

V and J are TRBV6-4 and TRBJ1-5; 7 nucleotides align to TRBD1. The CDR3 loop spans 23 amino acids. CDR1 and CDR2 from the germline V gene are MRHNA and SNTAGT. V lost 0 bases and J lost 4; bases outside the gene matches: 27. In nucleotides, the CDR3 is TGTGCCAGCAGTGACTCTTCCCCCTGGACTGAGGACAGGAGAAGGGCCTCGAATCAGCCCCAGCATTTT. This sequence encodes CASSDSSPWTEDRRRASNQPQHF.

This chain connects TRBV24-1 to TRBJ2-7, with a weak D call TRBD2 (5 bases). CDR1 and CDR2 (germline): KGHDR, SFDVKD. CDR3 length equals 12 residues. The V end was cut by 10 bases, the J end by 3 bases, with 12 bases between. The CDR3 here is CATMSGSYEQYF. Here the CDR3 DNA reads TGTGCCACTATGTCGGGGAGCTACGAGCAGTACTTC.

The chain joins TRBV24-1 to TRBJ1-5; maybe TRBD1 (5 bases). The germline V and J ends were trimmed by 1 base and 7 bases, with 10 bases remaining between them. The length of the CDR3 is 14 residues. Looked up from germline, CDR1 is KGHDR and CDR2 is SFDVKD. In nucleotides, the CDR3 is TGTGCCACCAGTGATTTTCGGGGGTCCCAGCCCCAGCATTTT. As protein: CATSDFRGSQPQHF.

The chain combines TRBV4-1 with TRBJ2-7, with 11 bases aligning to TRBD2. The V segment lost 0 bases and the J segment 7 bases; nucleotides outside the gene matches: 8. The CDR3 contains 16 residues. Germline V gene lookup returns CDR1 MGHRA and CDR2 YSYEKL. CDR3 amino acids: CASSQDRVAGGGEQYF. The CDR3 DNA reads TGCGCCAGCAGCCAAGACCGGGTAGCGGGGGGGGGAGAGCAGTACTTC.

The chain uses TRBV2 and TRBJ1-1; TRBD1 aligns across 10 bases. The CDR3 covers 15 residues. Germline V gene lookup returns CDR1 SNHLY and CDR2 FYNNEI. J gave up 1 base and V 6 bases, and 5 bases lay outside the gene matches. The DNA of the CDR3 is TGTGCCAGCAGAGGGACAGGGGCGGAGAACACTGAAGCTTTCTTT. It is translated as CASRGTGAENTEAFF.

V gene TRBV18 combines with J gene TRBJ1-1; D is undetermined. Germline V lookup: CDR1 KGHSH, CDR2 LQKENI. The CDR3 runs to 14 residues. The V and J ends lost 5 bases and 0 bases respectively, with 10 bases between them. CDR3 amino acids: CASSASLLNTEAFF. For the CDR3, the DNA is TGTGCCAGCTCAGCCAGTCTCCTGAACACTGAAGCTTTCTTT.